A selection of T cell receptor beta chains follows, all from one sample in a study of molecular identifiers for immune sequencing clone quantification. TCRdb reanalysed the PCR reads using MiXCR and keeps one entry per CDR3 protein. The sample carries 400,000 to 600,000 distinct CDR3 sequences, about 25% recorded once. Sequenced input: naive CD8+ T cells from blood, with Jurkat cell RNA spiked in. The receptors derive from a human donor in good health. Some libraries in this study had Jurkat cell RNA spiked in. Each CDR3 is given with its conserved first and last residue.

CDR3	V	J
CASSLGENSYNEQFF	TRBV5-3	TRBJ2-1
CASSQGSETWEPEAFF	TRBV3-1	TRBJ1-1
CSAREGRGGQDTQYF	TRBV20-1	TRBJ2-3
CASSSLTSYNEQFF	TRBV7-9	TRBJ2-1
CASSFDLDTQYF	TRBV5-5	TRBJ2-3
CASSIGDRGPAGYTF	TRBV19	TRBJ1-2
CSARTSGVYEQYF	TRBV20-1	TRBJ2-7
CASSQEGAPVYAEYF	TRBV3-1	TRBJ2-7
CASSFADISYEQYF	TRBV5-4	TRBJ2-7
CASSHGTTSSYEQYF	TRBV4-3	TRBJ2-7
CASSQALLGDQPQHF	TRBV4-3	TRBJ1-5
CASGVGRNQETQYF	TRBV9	TRBJ2-5